The 3 T cell receptor beta chains below were found in one sample sequenced in a study of blood T cell repertoires in COVID-19. Clones were sequenced by immunoSEQ multiplex PCR, and TCRdb holds only the in-frame ones, with some missing. The data hold under 300,000 clones, with about 82% observed a single time. The source material was peripheral blood. Receptor source: a woman aged 60-70 years with active or convalescent COVID-19.

This clone occurred once. This chain connects TRBV6-5 to TRBJ1-5; 8 bases align to TRBD1. The J segment lost 7 bases and the V segment lost 6 bases, leaving 8 bases of the junction unmatched. This CDR3 spans 14 amino acids. CDR1 MNHEY and CDR2 SVGAGI come from the germline V gene. The CDR3 nucleotides read TGTGCCAGCAGACTAGGACAGGGCGGCCAGCCCCAGCATTTT. It encodes CASRLGQGGQPQHF.

This rearrangement joins TRBV5-4 to TRBJ1-1; 9 bases are shared with TRBD1. The CDR3 is 15 amino acids. V lost 6 bases and J lost 4; bases outside the gene matches: 10. Germline V gene data show CDR1 as SGHNT and CDR2 as YYREEE (reference sequence). The CDR3 DNA reads TGTGCCAGCACCGCCTACAGGGGGCGCGGCACTGAAGCTTTCTTT. Protein product: CASTAYRGRGTEAFF.

The rearrangement links TRBV15 to TRBJ2-3; D gene ambiguous. Germline V gives CDR1 LNHNV, CDR2 YYDKDF (reference sequence). CDR3 length: 14 residues. V shed 2 bases and J shed 1 base, with 7 bases lying between them. The CDR3 bases are TGTGCCACCAGCAGAACTGGTCGCACAGATACGCAGTATTTT. Its translation is CATSRTGRTDTQYF. The full variable domain, completed using reference TRBV15 and TRBJ2-3, is DAMVIQNPRYQVTQFGKPVTLSCSQTLNHNVMYWYQQKSSQAPKLLFHYYDKDFNNEADTPDNFQSRRPNTSFCFLDIRSPGLGDTAMYLCATSRTGRTDTQYFGPGTRLTVL.